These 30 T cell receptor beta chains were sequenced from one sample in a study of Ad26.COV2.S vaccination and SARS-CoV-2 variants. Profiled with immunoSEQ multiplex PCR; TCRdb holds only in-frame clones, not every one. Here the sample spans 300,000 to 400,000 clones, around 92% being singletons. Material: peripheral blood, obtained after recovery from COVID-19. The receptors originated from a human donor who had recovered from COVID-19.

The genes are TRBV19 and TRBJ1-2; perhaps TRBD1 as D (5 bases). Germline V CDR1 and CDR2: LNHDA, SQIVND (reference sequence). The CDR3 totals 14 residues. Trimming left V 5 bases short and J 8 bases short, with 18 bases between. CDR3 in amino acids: CASSVKQGTGGYTF. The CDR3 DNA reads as TGTGCCAGTAGTGTAAAGCAGGGAACGGGCGGCTACACCTTC.

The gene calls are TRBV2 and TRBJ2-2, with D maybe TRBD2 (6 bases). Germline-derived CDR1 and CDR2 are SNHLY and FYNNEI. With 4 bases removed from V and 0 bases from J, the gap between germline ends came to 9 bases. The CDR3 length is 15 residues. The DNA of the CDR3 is TGTGCCAGCAGTGTCGGCGGGGCGAACACCGGGGAGCTGTTTTTT. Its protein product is CASSVGGANTGELFF.

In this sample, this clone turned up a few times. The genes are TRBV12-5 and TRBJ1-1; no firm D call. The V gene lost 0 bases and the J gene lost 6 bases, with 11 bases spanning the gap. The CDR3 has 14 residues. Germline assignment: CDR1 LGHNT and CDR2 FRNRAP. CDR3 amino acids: CASGLVFGFSEAFF. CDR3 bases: TGTGCTAGTGGTTTGGTATTTGGTTTTTCTGAAGCTTTCTTT.

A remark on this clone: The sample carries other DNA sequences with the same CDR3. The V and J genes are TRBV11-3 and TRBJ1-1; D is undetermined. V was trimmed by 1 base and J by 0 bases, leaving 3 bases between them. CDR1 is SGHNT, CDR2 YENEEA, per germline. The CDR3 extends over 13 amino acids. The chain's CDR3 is CASSLGVNTEAFF. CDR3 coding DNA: TGTGCCAGCAGCTTAGGGGTGAACACTGAAGCTTTCTTT.

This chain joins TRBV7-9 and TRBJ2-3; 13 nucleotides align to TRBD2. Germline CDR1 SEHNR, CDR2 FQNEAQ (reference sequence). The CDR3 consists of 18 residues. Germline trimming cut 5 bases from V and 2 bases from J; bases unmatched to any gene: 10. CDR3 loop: CASSLFRLAGGLTDTQYF. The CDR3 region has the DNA TGTGCCAGCAGCCTCTTCCGACTAGCGGGGGGCCTCACAGATACGCAGTATTTT.

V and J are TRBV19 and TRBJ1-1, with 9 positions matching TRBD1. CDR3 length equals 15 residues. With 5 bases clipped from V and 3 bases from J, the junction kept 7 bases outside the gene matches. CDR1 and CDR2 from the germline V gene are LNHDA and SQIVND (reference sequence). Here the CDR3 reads CASSPRTGADTEAFF. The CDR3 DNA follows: TGTGCCAGTAGTCCGCGGACAGGGGCGGACACTGAAGCTTTCTTT.

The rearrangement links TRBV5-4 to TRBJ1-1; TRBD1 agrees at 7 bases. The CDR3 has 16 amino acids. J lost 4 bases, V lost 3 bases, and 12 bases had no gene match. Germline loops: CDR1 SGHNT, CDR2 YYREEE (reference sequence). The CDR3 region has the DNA TGTGCCAGCAGCTCCCCTATGACAGGGCTTGGCACTGAAGCTTTCTTT. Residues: CASSSPMTGLGTEAFF.

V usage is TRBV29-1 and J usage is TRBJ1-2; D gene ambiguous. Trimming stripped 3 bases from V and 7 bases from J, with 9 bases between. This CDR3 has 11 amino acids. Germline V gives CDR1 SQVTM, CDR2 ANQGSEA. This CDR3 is CSVDTLGGYTF. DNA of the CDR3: TGCAGCGTTGATACCCTCGGTGGCTACACCTTC. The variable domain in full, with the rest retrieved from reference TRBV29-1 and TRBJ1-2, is SAVISQKPSRDICQRGTSLTIQCQVDSQVTMMFWYRQQPGQSLTLIATANQGSEATYESGFVIDKFPISRPNLTFSTLTVSNMSPEDSSIYLCSVDTLGGYTFGSGTRLTVV.

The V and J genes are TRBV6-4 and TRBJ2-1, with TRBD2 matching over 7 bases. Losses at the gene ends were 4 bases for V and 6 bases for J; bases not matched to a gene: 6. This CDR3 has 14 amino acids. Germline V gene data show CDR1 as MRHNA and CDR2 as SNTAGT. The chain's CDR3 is CASSGASGGNEQFF. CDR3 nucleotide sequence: TGTGCCAGCAGTGGGGCTAGCGGCGGCAATGAGCAGTTCTTC.

The CDR3 DNA sequence: TGTGCCAGCAGTTACTCCCCGGGACAGGGTAATTCACCCCTCCACTTT. It encodes CASSYSPGQGNSPLHF. This sequence joins TRBV6-2 or TRBV6-3 and TRBJ1-6, with 9 bases lining up with TRBD1. V shed 0 bases, J shed 6 bases, and the junction held 3 bases outside the gene matches. The length of the CDR3 is 16 residues. Germline-derived CDR1 and CDR2 are MNHEY and SVGEGT.

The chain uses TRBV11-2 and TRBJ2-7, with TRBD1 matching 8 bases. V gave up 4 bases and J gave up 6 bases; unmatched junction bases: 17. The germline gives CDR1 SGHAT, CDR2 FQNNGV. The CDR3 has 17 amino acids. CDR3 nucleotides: TGTGCCAGCAGCTCCATTCAGGGGGCTAGTAGGGTTGGCGAGCAGTACTTC. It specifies CASSSIQGASRVGEQYF.

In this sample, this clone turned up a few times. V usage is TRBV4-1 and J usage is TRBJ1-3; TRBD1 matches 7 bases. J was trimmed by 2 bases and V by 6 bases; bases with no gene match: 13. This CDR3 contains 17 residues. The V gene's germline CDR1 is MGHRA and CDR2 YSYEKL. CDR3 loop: CASRRQGSPVPGNTIYF. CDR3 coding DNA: TGCGCCAGCAGAAGACAGGGCAGTCCGGTACCTGGAAACACCATATATTTT.

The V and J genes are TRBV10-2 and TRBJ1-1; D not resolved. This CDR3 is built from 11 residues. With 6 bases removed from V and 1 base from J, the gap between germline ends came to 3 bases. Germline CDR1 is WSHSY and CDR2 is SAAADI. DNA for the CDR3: TGCGCCAGCAGCCAGAACACTGAAGCTTTCTTT. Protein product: CASSQNTEAFF.

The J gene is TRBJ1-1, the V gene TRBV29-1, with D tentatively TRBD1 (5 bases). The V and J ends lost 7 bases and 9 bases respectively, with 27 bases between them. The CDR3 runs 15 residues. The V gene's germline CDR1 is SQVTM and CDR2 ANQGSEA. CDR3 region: CSAGGVTGGPLKAFF. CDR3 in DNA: TGCAGCGCTGGGGGGGTTACAGGAGGTCCCCTGAAAGCTTTCTTT.

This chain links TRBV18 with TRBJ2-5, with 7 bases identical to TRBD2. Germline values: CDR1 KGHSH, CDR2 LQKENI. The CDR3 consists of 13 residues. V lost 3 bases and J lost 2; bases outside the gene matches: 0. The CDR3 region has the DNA TGTGCCAGCTCACCGGGACTACAAGAGACCCAGTACTTC. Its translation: CASSPGLQETQYF.

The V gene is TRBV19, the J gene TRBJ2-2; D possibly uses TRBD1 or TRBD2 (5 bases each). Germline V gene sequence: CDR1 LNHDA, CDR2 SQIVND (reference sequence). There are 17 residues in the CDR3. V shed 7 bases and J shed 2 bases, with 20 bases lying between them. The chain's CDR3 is CASKGFLGGPNTGELFF. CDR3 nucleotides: TGTGCCAGTAAGGGGTTTCTTGGGGGACCTAACACCGGGGAGCTGTTTTTT.

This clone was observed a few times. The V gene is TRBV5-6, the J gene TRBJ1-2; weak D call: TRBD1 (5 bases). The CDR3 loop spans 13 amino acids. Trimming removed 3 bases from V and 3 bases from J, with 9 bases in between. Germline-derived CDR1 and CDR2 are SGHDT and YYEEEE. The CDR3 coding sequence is TGTGCCAGCAGCTCCGGGACCGACTATGGCTACACCTTC. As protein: CASSSGTDYGYTF.

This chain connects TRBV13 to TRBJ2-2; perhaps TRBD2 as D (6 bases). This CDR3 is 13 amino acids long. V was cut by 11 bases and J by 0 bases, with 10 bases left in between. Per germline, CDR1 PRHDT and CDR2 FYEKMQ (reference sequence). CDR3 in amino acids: CAAGTANTGELFF. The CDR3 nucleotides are TGTGCCGCGGGGACTGCGAACACCGGGGAGCTGTTTTTT. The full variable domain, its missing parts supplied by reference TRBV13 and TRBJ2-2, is AAGVIQSPRHLIKEKRETATLKCYPIPRHDTVYWYQQGPGQDPQFLISFYEKMQSDKGSIPDRFSAQQFSDYHSELNMSSLELGDSALYFCAAGTANTGELFFGEGSRLTVL.

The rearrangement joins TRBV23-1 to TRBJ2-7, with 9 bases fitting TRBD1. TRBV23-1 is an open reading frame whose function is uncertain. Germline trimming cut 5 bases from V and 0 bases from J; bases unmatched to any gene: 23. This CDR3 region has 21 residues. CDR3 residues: CASSALFPRDRAEGSSYEQYF. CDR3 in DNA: TGCGCCAGCAGTGCCCTGTTTCCGAGGGACAGGGCGGAGGGTAGCTCCTACGAGCAGTACTTC.

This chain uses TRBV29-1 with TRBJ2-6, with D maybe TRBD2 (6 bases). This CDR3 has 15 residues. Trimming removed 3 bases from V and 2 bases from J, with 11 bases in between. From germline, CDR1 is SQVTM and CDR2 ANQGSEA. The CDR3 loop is CSVDLGGTGANVLTF. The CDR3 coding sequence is TGCAGCGTTGATTTAGGAGGGACTGGGGCCAACGTCCTGACTTTC.

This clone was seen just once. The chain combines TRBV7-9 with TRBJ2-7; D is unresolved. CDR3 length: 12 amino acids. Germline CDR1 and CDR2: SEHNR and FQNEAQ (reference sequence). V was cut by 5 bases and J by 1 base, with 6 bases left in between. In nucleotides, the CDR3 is TGTGCCAGCAGCGAAGAGTCCTACGAGCAGTACTTC. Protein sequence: CASSEESYEQYF.

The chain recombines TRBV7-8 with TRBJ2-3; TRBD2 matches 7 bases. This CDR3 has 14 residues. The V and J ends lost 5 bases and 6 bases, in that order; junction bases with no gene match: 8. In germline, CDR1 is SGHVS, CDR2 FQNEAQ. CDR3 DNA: TGTGCCAGCAGCACCAGCGGGGTCGGGGATACGCAGTATTTT. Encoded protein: CASSTSGVGDTQYF.

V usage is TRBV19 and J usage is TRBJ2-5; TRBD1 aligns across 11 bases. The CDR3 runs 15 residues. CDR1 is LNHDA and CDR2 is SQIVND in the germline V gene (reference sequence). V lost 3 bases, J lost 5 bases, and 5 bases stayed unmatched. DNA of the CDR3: TGTGCCAGTAGTATTGGACAGGGGGCAGGGGAGACCCAGTACTTC. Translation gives CASSIGQGAGETQYF.

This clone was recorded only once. CDR3 residues: CASSLGLGRTGIYEQYF. CDR3 nucleotides: TGTGCCAGCAGCCTTGGACTAGGTAGGACTGGGATCTACGAGCAGTACTTC. The V call is TRBV3-1 (or the pseudogene TRBV3-2), the J call TRBJ2-7; TRBD2 agrees at 7 bases. Per the germline V gene, CDR1 is LGHDT and CDR2 is YNNKEL (reference sequence). There are 17 residues in the CDR3. The V segment lost 4 bases and the J segment 3 bases; nucleotides outside the gene matches: 15.

CDR3 residues: CASSFGTGPYEQYF. CDR3 nucleotide sequence: TGTGCCAGCAGCTTCGGGACTGGACCCTACGAGCAGTACTTC. The chain recombines TRBV7-8 with TRBJ2-7, with D possibly being TRBD2 (6 bases). The germline V gene encodes CDR1 SGHVS and CDR2 FQNEAQ. V was shortened by 3 bases and J by 2 bases, with 11 bases between the two germline ends. CDR3 length equals 14 residues. Variable domain in full (rest from reference TRBV7-8 and TRBJ2-7): GAGVSQSPRYKVAKRGQDVALRCDPISGHVSLFWYQQALGQGPEFLTYFQNEAQLDKSGLPSDRFFAERPEGSVSTLKIQRTQQEDSAVYLCASSFGTGPYEQYFGPGTRLTVT.

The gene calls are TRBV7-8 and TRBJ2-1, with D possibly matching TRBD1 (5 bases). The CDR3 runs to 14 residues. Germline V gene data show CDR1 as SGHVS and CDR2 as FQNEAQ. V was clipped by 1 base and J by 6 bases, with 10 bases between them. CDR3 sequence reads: CASSLGDRRNEQFF. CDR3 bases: TGTGCCAGCAGCTTAGGAGACAGACGCAATGAGCAGTTCTTC.

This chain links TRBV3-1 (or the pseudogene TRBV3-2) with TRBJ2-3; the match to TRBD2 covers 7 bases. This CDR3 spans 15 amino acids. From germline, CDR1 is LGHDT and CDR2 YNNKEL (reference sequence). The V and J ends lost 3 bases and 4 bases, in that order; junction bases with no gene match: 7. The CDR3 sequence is CASSHGAGFADTQYF. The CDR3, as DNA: TGTGCCAGCAGCCATGGAGCGGGATTCGCAGATACGCAGTATTTT.

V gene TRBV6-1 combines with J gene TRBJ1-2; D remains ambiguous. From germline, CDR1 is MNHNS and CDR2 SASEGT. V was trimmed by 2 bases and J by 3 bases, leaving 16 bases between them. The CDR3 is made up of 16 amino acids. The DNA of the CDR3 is TGTGCCAGCAGTGAACCGAGGTGGAGGGTCGACTATGGCTACACCTTC. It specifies CASSEPRWRVDYGYTF.

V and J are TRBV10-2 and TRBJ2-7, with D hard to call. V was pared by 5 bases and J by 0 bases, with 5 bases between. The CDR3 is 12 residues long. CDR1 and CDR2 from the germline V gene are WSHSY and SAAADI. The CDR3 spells CASSHSSYEQYF. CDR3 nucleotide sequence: TGCGCCAGCAGTCACAGCTCCTACGAGCAGTACTTC.

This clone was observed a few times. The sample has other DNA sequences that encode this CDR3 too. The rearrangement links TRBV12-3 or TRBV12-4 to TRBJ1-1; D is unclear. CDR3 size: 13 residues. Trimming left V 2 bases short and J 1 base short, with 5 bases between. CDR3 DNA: TGTGCCAGCAGTTTAACGCCGAACACTGAAGCTTTCTTT. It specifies CASSLTPNTEAFF.